A single sample is the source of the 26 T cell receptor beta chains below, sequenced in a study of cytomegalovirus exposure and HLA in healthy donors. Both 60 Vbeta primers and 13 Jbeta primers went into the PCR. Profiling relied on immunoSEQ multiplex PCR, and the TCRdb table lists in-frame clones only, not all of them. The table gives about 120,000 clones; the top ten clones make up 6.8% of it. Sequencing was done on a sample of PBMCs. These receptors all stem from a man in his forties in good health and CMV-seropositive.

This chain links TRBV11-1 with TRBJ2-1; D is perhaps TRBD1 (5 bases). CDR1 is SGHAT and CDR2 is FQDESV in the germline V gene (reference sequence). The CDR3 sequence is 13 residues long. With 1 base removed from V and 9 bases from J, the gap between germline ends came to 10 bases. The CDR3 here is CASSLVTGGEQFF. CDR3 DNA: TGTGCCAGCAGCTTAGTAACAGGTGGTGAGCAGTTCTTC.

The rearrangement uses TRBV7-9 and TRBJ2-6; 7 bases fit TRBD1. The trim removed 3 bases at V and 4 bases at J, leaving 6 bases unmatched. The CDR3 runs 16 residues. Germline CDR1 reads SEHNR; CDR2 reads FQNEAQ (reference sequence). The CDR3 DNA reads as TGTGCCAGCAGCTTTCCGACAGGGCGCGGGGCCAACGTCCTGACTTTC. Translation: CASSFPTGRGANVLTF.

The chain combines TRBV5-1 with TRBJ2-1, with 8 nucleotides matching TRBD2. The CDR3 extends over 16 amino acids. Germline values: CDR1 SGHRS, CDR2 YFSETQ. After removal of 4 bases from V and 6 bases from J, the junction contained 12 bases not matched to a gene. The CDR3 DNA sequence: TGCGCCAGCAGCCCGAGCCAGGGACTAGTTGCCAATGAGCAGTTCTTC. It translates to CASSPSQGLVANEQFF.

The J gene is TRBJ2-7, the V gene TRBV6-5, with D unclear. Germline values: CDR1 MNHEY, CDR2 SVGAGI. This CDR3 region has 15 residues. Trimming cost V 6 bases and J 0 bases, with 15 bases left between them. CDR3: CASRPTMAFSYEQYF. The CDR3 DNA reads as TGTGCCAGCAGGCCAACAATGGCCTTCTCCTACGAGCAGTACTTC.

The rearrangement uses TRBV28 and TRBJ2-5; 9 bases map to TRBD2. This CDR3 contains 15 residues. Germline V CDR1 and CDR2: MDHEN, SYDVKM. Trimming took 3 bases from V and 5 from J; bases not matched to a gene: 7. The CDR3 reads CASSLSGRNGETQYF. The CDR3 coding sequence is TGTGCCAGCAGTTTGAGCGGGAGGAATGGTGAGACCCAGTACTTC.

The chain is built from TRBV28 and TRBJ2-3, with 16 bases aligning to TRBD2. Germline CDR1 reads MDHEN; CDR2 reads SYDVKM. J lost 0 bases, V lost 6 bases, and 9 bases had no gene match. The CDR3 sequence is 19 residues long. CDR3 loop: CASRAMGLAGGGSTDTQYF. For the CDR3, the DNA is TGTGCCAGCAGGGCTATGGGACTAGCGGGAGGGGGAAGCACAGATACGCAGTATTTT.

This sequence joins TRBV27 and TRBJ1-5; the D gene is possibly TRBD1 (6 bases). The CDR3 has 14 residues. CDR1 is MNHEY, CDR2 SMNVEV, per germline (reference sequence). V was clipped by 6 bases and J by 6 bases, with 15 bases between them. The CDR3 DNA sequence: TGTGCCAGCAGCGCACAACAGGGTTTTCAGCCCCAGCATTTT. This sequence encodes CASSAQQGFQPQHF.

The rearrangement uses TRBV9 and TRBJ2-3; 8 bases match TRBD2. The CDR3 spans 15 residues. J gave up 2 bases and V 6 bases, and 8 bases lay outside the gene matches. The V gene's germline CDR1 is SGDLS and CDR2 YYNGEE. The CDR3 is CASTPGGGNTDTQYF. The DNA for the CDR3 is TGTGCCAGCACCCCGGGGGGGGGAAACACAGATACGCAGTATTTT.

CDR3 in DNA: TGTGCCAGCAGTGCGCCCGGGACAGGTGGGAGGGACTATGGCTACACCTTC. Residues: CASSAPGTGGRDYGYTF. This rearrangement joins TRBV28 to TRBJ1-2; 8 bases fit TRBD1. J was trimmed by 3 bases and V by 5 bases; bases with no gene match: 14. There are 17 residues in the CDR3. The germline V gene encodes CDR1 MDHEN and CDR2 SYDVKM.

This chain joins TRBV10-1 and TRBJ2-3; 9 positions match TRBD2. The CDR3 spans 16 residues. The trim removed 6 bases at V and 2 bases at J, leaving 9 bases unmatched. The germline V gene has CDR1 WNHNN and CDR2 SYGVQD (reference sequence). CDR3 protein: CASSASGRPITDTQYF. For the CDR3, the DNA is TGCGCCAGCAGCGCAAGCGGGAGGCCTATCACAGATACGCAGTATTTT.

The chain joins TRBV5-1 to TRBJ2-5; 7 bases are shared with TRBD1. Per germline, CDR1 SGHRS and CDR2 YFSETQ. There are 14 residues in the CDR3. The J segment lost 11 bases and the V segment lost 4 bases, leaving 14 bases of the junction unmatched. CDR3 region: CASSTGTAPLEQYF. The DNA for the CDR3 is TGCGCCAGCAGCACCGGGACAGCTCCTCTTGAGCAGTACTTC.

This rearrangement joins TRBV11-3 to TRBJ2-1; TRBD1 is a possible D gene (6 bases). Between the trimmed V and J ends, which lost 1 base and 6 bases, there was a span of 7 bases. The CDR3 sequence is 13 residues long. Germline CDR1 SGHNT, CDR2 YENEEA. CDR3 amino acids: CASSLARGNEQFF. The CDR3 DNA reads as TGTGCCAGCAGCTTAGCCAGGGGCAATGAGCAGTTCTTC.

V gene TRBV29-1 combines with J gene TRBJ2-7; 8 nucleotides line up with TRBD1. The germline V gene encodes CDR1 SQVTM and CDR2 ANQGSEA. The CDR3 contains 13 residues. Trimming took 7 bases from V and 2 from J; bases not matched to a gene: 7. This chain's CDR3 is CSADRGYPYEQYF. In nucleotides, the CDR3 is TGCAGCGCTGACAGGGGTTACCCCTACGAGCAGTACTTC.

The DNA of the CDR3 is TGCGCCAGCAGTGAGTACCTAGCGGGAAACTACAATGAGCAGTTCTTC. Its protein product is CASSEYLAGNYNEQFF. V gene TRBV10-1 combines with J gene TRBJ2-1, with 9 bases matching TRBD2. CDR1 and CDR2 (germline): WNHNN, SYGVQD (reference sequence). With 1 base clipped from V and 3 bases from J, the junction kept 4 bases outside the gene matches. This CDR3 is built from 16 residues.

The rearrangement joins TRBV29-1 to TRBJ1-2; TRBD1 agrees at 7 bases. The CDR3 sequence is 12 residues long. Germline V lookup: CDR1 SQVTM, CDR2 ANQGSEA. The CDR3 nucleotides read TGCAGTCTCGACAGGGAAGGGTATGGCTACACCTTC. It encodes CSLDREGYGYTF.

J is TRBJ1-3 and V is TRBV30; 7 positions match TRBD1. The V gene's germline CDR1 is GTSNPN and CDR2 SVGIG (reference sequence). The CDR3 totals 13 residues. V gave up 1 base and J gave up 3 bases; unmatched junction bases: 0. The CDR3 DNA reads as TGTGCCTGGAGTGGGACAGGTGGAAACACCATATATTTT. Protein: CAWSGTGGNTIYF.

The rearrangement joins TRBV10-3 to TRBJ2-7; possible D gene TRBD2, 5 bases. V gave up 7 bases and J gave up 7 bases, with 14 bases separating them. Germline loops: CDR1 ENHRY, CDR2 SYGVKD. The CDR3 has 12 amino acids. CDR3 coding DNA: TGTGCCATCATGCCTGGCCCGGGGGAGCAGTACTTC. Its translation is CAIMPGPGEQYF.

The V gene is TRBV6-4, the J gene TRBJ2-1; TRBD1 matches 11 bases. The V gene end was trimmed by 6 bases and the J gene end by 8 bases; junction bases not matched to a gene: 12. The CDR3 length is 16 residues. Germline V lookup: CDR1 MRHNA, CDR2 SNTAGT. CDR3 bases: TGTGCCAGCAGCCACCCGCCCGGACAGGGGGCTGATGAGCAGTTCTTC. Translated, it gives CASSHPPGQGADEQFF.

This chain uses TRBV9 with TRBJ2-7; D is possibly TRBD2 (8 bases). CDR1 and CDR2 (germline): SGDLS, YYNGEE. The CDR3 has 17 amino acids. V was cut by 3 bases and J by 2 bases, with 21 bases left in between. CDR3 loop: CASSARTSGQGAYEQYF. CDR3 DNA sequence: TGTGCCAGCAGCGCTCGCACTAGCGGTCAGGGGGCCTACGAGCAGTACTTC.

This rearrangement joins TRBV19 to TRBJ1-2, with D unresolved. Per the germline V gene, CDR1 is LNHDA and CDR2 is SQIVND (reference sequence). Trimming removed 5 bases from V and 6 bases from J, with 13 bases in between. There are 13 residues in the CDR3. The CDR3: CASSPHATDGYTF. The DNA for the CDR3 is TGTGCCAGTAGTCCTCACGCAACGGATGGCTACACCTTC. Together with reference TRBV19 and TRBJ1-2, the CDR3 gives the full variable domain: DGGITQSPKYLFRKEGQNVTLSCEQNLNHDAMYWYRQDPGQGLRLIYYSQIVNDFQKGDIAEGYSVSREKKESFPLTVTSAQKNPTAFYLCASSPHATDGYTFGSGTRLTVV.

The genes are TRBV7-3 and TRBJ2-2; D ambiguous. V was trimmed by 4 bases and J by 6 bases, leaving 15 bases between them. Germline assignment: CDR1 SGHTA and CDR2 FQGTGA. The CDR3 length is 15 residues. This chain's CDR3 is CASSSSPMRSGELFF. The CDR3 DNA reads as TGTGCCAGCAGCTCAAGCCCCATGAGATCCGGGGAGCTGTTTTTT.

The rearrangement links TRBV5-6 to TRBJ2-5; D is unresolved. The DNA end lines up better with TRBJ2-7; the J call may be wrong. The CDR3 has 13 amino acids. Germline values: CDR1 SGHDT, CDR2 YYEEEE. The DNA for the CDR3 is TGTGCCAGCAGCTTGGGGTCCTCCTACGAGCAGTACTTC. Residues: CASSLGSSYEQYF.

The V and J genes are TRBV27 and TRBJ2-7, with TRBD2 as a possible D gene (6 bases). The CDR3 is 14 residues long. The V gene lost 0 bases and the J gene lost 4 bases, with 10 bases spanning the gap. From germline, CDR1 is MNHEY and CDR2 SMNVEV (reference sequence). The CDR3 region is CASSLSGGSYEQYF. CDR3 DNA: TGTGCCAGCAGTTTATCGGGGGGATCGTACGAGCAGTACTTC.

The chain couples TRBV5-1 to TRBJ2-5, with D possibly being TRBD2 (5 bases). The CDR3 contains 14 residues. The V end was cut by 4 bases, the J end by 4 bases, with 14 bases between. The germline CDR1 and CDR2 sequences are SGHRS and YFSETQ. CDR3 sequence: CASSPGSGLETQYF. In DNA form, the CDR3 reads TGCGCCAGCAGCCCGGGGTCGGGGTTAGAGACCCAGTACTTC.

The chain carries TRBV6-1 and TRBJ2-7; no firm D call. CDR1 is MNHNS, CDR2 SASEGT, per germline. V was shortened by 1 base and J by 0 bases, with 13 bases between the two germline ends. The CDR3 covers 16 residues. Here the CDR3 reads CASSEVPRDFSYEQYF. The CDR3 nucleotides are TGTGCCAGCAGTGAAGTGCCAAGAGATTTCTCCTACGAGCAGTACTTC.

The CDR3 loop reads CSVEEASGTGGAYEQYF. The CDR3 DNA reads as TGCAGCGTTGAAGAAGCTAGCGGGACCGGAGGTGCCTACGAGCAGTACTTC. V is TRBV29-1 and J is TRBJ2-7; 9 bases agree with TRBD2. This CDR3 is 17 amino acids long. The germline gives CDR1 SQVTM, CDR2 ANQGSEA. Trimming at V came to 0 bases and at J to 2 bases, leaving 11 bases not matched to a gene.